This is a list of T cell receptor beta chains from one sample in a study of shared clonotypes between healthy human individuals. Some clones are missing from TCRdb's copy, which holds only in-frame ones; the method was immunoSEQ multiplex PCR. Among about 990,000 clones, 75% to 80% were seen once, and the ten largest hold around 0.6%. Sequences were obtained from memory CD4+ T cells from PBMCs. These receptors originate from a man aged 18 to 30 in good health. Some clones in this sample may be carry-over from other donors' samples. The CDR3 runs from the conserved cysteine through the conserved F or W. Fields, in order: J gene, D gene, CDR3 length, V gene, clone size, CDR3 DNA, CDR3 protein. A D gene is named only where the DNA matches it firmly. Only some rows state a clone size, as once, few, many or a class for expanded clones.

j_gene: TRBJ1-6
d_gene: TRBD1
len: 15
v_gene: TRBV28
abundance: NA
CDR3nt: TGTGCCAGCAGTGGTCGGGACAGGGGTTTTGCGCCCCTCCACTTT
CDR3aa: CASSGRDRGFAPLHF

j_gene: TRBJ2-1
d_gene: TRBD1
len: 17
v_gene: TRBV28
abundance: NA
CDR3nt: TGTGCCAGTCCGCCCCTCACTTCCGGGACAGGCCCCAATGAGCAGTTCTTC
CDR3aa: CASPPLTSGTGPNEQFF

j_gene: TRBJ2-1
d_gene: TRBD2
len: 16
v_gene: TRBV5-1
abundance: NA
CDR3nt: TGCGCCAGCAGCCCCCAGGCCAGCGGGATTTCAGATGAGCAGTTCTTC
CDR3aa: CASSPQASGISDEQFF

j_gene: TRBJ1-4
d_gene: NA
len: 15
v_gene: TRBV11-2
abundance: NA
CDR3nt: TGTGCCAGTGGCATCGGGGACGCAAGGGATGAAAAACTGTTTTTT
CDR3aa: CASGIGDARDEKLFF

j_gene: TRBJ2-1
d_gene: NA
len: 14
v_gene: TRBV5-4
abundance: NA
CDR3nt: TGTGCCAGCAGCTTGGGAGGATTGGGGGCTGTGCAGTTCTTC
CDR3aa: CASSLGGLGAVQFF

j_gene: TRBJ1-1
d_gene: TRBD1
len: 17
v_gene: TRBV4-1
abundance: NA
CDR3nt: TGCGCCAGCAGCCTAGACAGGGGGGCGGAGAAGGACACTGAAGCTTTCTTT
CDR3aa: CASSLDRGAEKDTEAFF

j_gene: TRBJ2-1
d_gene: TRBD2
len: 16
v_gene: TRBV6-4
abundance: NA
CDR3nt: TGTGCCAGCAGTGACTCGATGCTAGCGGGAGACAATGAGCAGTTCTTC
CDR3aa: CASSDSMLAGDNEQFF

j_gene: TRBJ2-7
d_gene: NA
len: 13
v_gene: TRBV28
abundance: NA
CDR3nt: TGTGCCAGCCGTCCCTGGCAAGGCTACGAGCAGTACTTC
CDR3aa: CASRPWQGYEQYF

j_gene: TRBJ1-1
d_gene: TRBD1
len: 13
v_gene: TRBV10-2
abundance: NA
CDR3nt: TGCGCCACTGGGACAGGATTGAACACTGAAGCTTTCTTT
CDR3aa: CATGTGLNTEAFF

j_gene: TRBJ2-5
d_gene: NA
len: 14
v_gene: TRBV6-1
abundance: NA
CDR3nt: TGTGCCAGCAGTGGAGGGGACCTCCAAGAGACCCAGTACTTC
CDR3aa: CASSGGDLQETQYF

j_gene: TRBJ2-5
d_gene: NA
len: 12
v_gene: TRBV7-8
abundance: once
CDR3nt: TGTGCCAGCAGCTTAACGGCGGGGACCCAGTACTTC
CDR3aa: CASSLTAGTQYF

j_gene: TRBJ2-7
d_gene: NA
len: 13
v_gene: TRBV7-2
abundance: NA
CDR3nt: TGTGCCAGCAGCTTAAGCCTTTTTGACGAGCAGTACTTC
CDR3aa: CASSLSLFDEQYF